This T cell receptor (beta chain) was obtained from a study of blood T cell repertoires in COVID-19. Across the study: Collection of acute and convalescent COVID-19 samples took place in the United States, Italy and Spain. PBMCs, B-cell-depleted T cells, or T cells provided the cDNA or gDNA that made up the material.

In the authors' workflow: Quantification of nucleated cells was approximated via reference gene primer amplification. Profiling relied on immunoSEQ multiplex PCR, and the TCRdb table lists in-frame clones only, not all of them. V and J calls and clone size are given by that table; D and trimming were obtained from the DNA. The sample records 200,000 to 300,000 clones, around nine tenths being singletons. This CDR3 has 13 amino acids. Between the trimmed V and J ends, which lost 8 bases and 7 bases, there was a span of 14 bases. Germline-derived CDR1 and CDR2 are MNHNY and SVGAGI (reference sequence).

The receptor comes from a woman aged 35 to 49 who had recovered from COVID-19. The chain recombines TRBV6-6 with TRBJ1-4; TRBD1 might be the D (5 bases). Sequencing was performed on peripheral blood. The DNA for the CDR3 is TGTGCCAGCGGGGGGGTCACAGGTGAAAAACTGTTTTTT. Its protein is CASGGVTGEKLFF.